Only a few counts were recorded for the clone carrying this T cell receptor beta chain. Its target is unknown. cDNA came from around 0.5 to 1 ug RNA primed by random hexamers. TCR beta CDR3 was amplified by immunoSEQ multiplex PCR. This amplification extended across 54 Vbeta and 13 Jbeta segments. Each CDR3 protein gets one entry after TCRdb re-called the immunoSEQ multiplex PCR reads with MiXCR. Of roughly 330,000 distinct CDR3 sequences listed, around 92% are singletons. This record comes from a study of CD8 T cells in Susac syndrome. Findings and limits, study-wide: Individuals included in the TCR sequencing and HLA analysis were acknowledged by the study to be relatively few in number.

Sequencing of TCR beta was carried out in blood CD8+ and CD4+ T cells. Those who served as multiple sclerosis controls were treatment-naive patients with stable or active relapsing-remitting disease. Germline V gene sequence: CDR1 SGHAT, CDR2 FQNNGV. V was cut by 5 bases and J by 3 bases, with 14 bases left in between. This CDR3 is 15 amino acids long. The receptor was derived from a human donor with multiple sclerosis. The sample taken for sequencing was CD4+ T cells from PBMCs. The V call is TRBV11-2, the J call TRBJ1-5; D is undetermined. CDR3 in amino acids: CASSPGRGPNQPQHF. The DNA of the CDR3 is TGTGCCAGCAGCCCGGGTAGAGGACCCAATCAGCCCCAGCATTTT.